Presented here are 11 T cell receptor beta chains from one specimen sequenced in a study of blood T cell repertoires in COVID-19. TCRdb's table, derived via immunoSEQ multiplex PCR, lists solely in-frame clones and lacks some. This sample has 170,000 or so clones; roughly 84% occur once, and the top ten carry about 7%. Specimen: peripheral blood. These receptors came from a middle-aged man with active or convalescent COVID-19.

CDR3 sequence (DNA): TGTGCCAGCAGTGAGGACAGGCTCTACGAGCAGTACTTC. Encoded protein: CASSEDRLYEQYF. The chain is built from TRBV2 and TRBJ2-7, with 7 nucleotides matching TRBD1. Germline CDR1 SNHLY, CDR2 FYNNEI. The junction had 2 bases not matched to a gene; V was cut back by 3 bases and J by 3 bases. The length of the CDR3 is 13 residues.

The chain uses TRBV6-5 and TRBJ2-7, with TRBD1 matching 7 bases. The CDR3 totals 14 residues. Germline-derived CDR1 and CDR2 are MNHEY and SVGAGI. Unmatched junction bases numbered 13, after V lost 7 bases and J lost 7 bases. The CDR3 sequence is CASTGWGQTGEQYF. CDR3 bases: TGTGCCAGCACCGGATGGGGACAGACAGGAGAGCAGTACTTC.

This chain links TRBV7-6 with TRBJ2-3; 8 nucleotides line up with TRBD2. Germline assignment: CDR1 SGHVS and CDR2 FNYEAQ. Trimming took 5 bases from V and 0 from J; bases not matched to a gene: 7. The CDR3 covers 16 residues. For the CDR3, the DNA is TGTGCCAGCAGCCCTTTTAGCGGGACTAGCACAGATACGCAGTATTTT. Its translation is CASSPFSGTSTDTQYF.

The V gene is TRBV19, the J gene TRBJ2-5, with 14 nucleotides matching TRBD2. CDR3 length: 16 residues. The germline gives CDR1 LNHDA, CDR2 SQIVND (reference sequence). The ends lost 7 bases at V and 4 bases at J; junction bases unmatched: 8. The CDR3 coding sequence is TGTGCCAGTAAGGGACTAGCGGGAGATCGGGGAGAGACCCAGTACTTC. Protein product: CASKGLAGDRGETQYF.

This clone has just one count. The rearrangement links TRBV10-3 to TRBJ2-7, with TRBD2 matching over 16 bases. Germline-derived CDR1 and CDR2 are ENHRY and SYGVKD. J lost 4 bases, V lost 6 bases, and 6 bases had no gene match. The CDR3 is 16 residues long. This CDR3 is CAIRNPGLAGGYEQYF. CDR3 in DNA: TGTGCCATCAGAAACCCGGGACTAGCGGGAGGGTACGAGCAGTACTTC.

The CDR3 reads CASSPLQDSTDTQYF. The CDR3 DNA reads TGTGCCAGCTCACCGCTACAGGACAGCACAGATACGCAGTATTTT. The chain joins TRBV18 to TRBJ2-3; maybe TRBD1 (5 bases). The CDR3 covers 15 residues. V was clipped by 3 bases and J by 0 bases, with 10 bases between them. Germline V gives CDR1 KGHSH, CDR2 LQKENI.

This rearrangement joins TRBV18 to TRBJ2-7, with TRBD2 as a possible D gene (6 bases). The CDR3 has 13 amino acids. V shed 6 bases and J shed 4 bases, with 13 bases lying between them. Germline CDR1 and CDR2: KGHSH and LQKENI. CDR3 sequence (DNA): TGTGCCAGCTCTGGGGGAGGTAAGTACGAGCAGTACTTC. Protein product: CASSGGGKYEQYF.

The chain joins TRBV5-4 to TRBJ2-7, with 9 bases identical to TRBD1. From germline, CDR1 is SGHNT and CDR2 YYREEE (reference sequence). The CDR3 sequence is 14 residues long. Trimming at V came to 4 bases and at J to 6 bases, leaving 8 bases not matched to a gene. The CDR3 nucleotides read TGTGCCAGCAGCGCGGACAGGGGTTCACTCGAGCAGTACTTC. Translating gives CASSADRGSLEQYF. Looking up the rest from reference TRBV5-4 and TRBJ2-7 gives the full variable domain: ETGVTQSPTHLIKTRGQQVTLRCSSQSGHNTVSWYQQALGQGPQFIFQYYREEENGRGNFPPRFSGLQFPNYSSELNVNALELDDSALYLCASSADRGSLEQYFGPGTRLTVT.

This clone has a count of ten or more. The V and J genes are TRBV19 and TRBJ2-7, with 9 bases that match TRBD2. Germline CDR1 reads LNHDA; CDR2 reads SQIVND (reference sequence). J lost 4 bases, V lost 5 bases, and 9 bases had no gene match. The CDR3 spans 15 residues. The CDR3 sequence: CASSASGSGGYEQYF. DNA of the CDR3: TGTGCCAGTAGTGCAAGCGGTAGCGGGGGTTACGAGCAGTACTTC.

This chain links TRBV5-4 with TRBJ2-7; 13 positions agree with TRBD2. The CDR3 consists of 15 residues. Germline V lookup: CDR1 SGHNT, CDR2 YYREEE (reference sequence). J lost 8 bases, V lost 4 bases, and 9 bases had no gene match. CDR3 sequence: CASSVSGTSGAQQYF. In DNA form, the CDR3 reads TGTGCCAGCAGCGTAAGCGGGACTAGCGGGGCCCAGCAGTACTTC.

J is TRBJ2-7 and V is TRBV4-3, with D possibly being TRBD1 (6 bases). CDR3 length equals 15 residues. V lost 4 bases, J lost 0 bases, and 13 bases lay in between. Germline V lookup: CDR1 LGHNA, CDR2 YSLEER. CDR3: CASSLALGGSYEQYF. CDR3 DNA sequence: TGCGCCAGCAGCCTCGCGTTAGGGGGCTCCTACGAGCAGTACTTC.